Listed below are T cell receptor beta chains from one sample, sequenced in a study of response to subunit inactivated influenza vaccine. A single record per CDR3 protein comes from TCRdb applying MiXCR to the RT-PCR reads. The sample lists roughly 620,000 distinct CDR3 sequences; about 11% were seen once. This sample was also put to use in a study of T cells expressing NK-cell markers.

The sequenced sample was PBMCs from blood, obtained on the day of vaccination. The receptors stem from a man aged 45-65 years who received an inactivated influenza vaccine. The CDR3 runs from the conserved cysteine through the conserved F or W. Each record gives: CDR3 length, D gene, clone size, J gene, V gene, CDR3 DNA, CDR3 protein. A D gene is named only where the DNA matches it firmly. Not all rows give a size; the values are once, few, many and, for expanded clones, a class.

15 | - | - | TRBJ2-7 | TRBV4-3 | TGCGCCAGCAGCCAAGATCTGGGCAGGTCCTACGAGCAGTACTTC | CASSQDLGRSYEQYF
15 | - | few | TRBJ2-7 | TRBV4-1 | TGCGCCAGCAGCCAAGGCAGCGGACTGTCCTACGAGCAGTACTTC | CASSQGSGLSYEQYF
14 | - | few | TRBJ2-3 | TRBV25-1 | TGTGCCAGCAGTGCCATCGGACCGCGCGATACGCAGTATTTT | CASSAIGPRDTQYF
15 | - | - | TRBJ1-6 | TRBV20-1 | TGCAGTGCAAAATCCGTAGGGGCCGGTAATTCACCCCTCCACTTT | CSAKSVGAGNSPLHF
14 | - | - | TRBJ1-2 | TRBV2 | TGTGCCAGCAGTGGTAGGGGGGGCAGCTATGGCTACACCTTC | CASSGRGGSYGYTF
16 | TRBD2 | few | TRBJ2-1 | TRBV5-6 | TGTGCCAGCAGCTCCGGACTAGCGGGTAACTACAATGAGCAGTTCTTC | CASSSGLAGNYNEQFF
15 | - | many | TRBJ1-4 | TRBV15 | TGTGCCACCAGCACTGACATCTCGGGTAGCGAAAAACTGTTTTTT | CATSTDISGSEKLFF
15 | TRBD1 | few | TRBJ2-1 | TRBV5-1 | TGCGCCAGCAGCGCGGGACAGGCGAACTACAATGAGCAGTTCTTC | CASSAGQANYNEQFF
14 | TRBD2 | - | TRBJ2-1 | TRBV20-1 | TGCAGTGCAGGGGCGGCGGGAGTAAACAATGAGCAGTTCTTC | CSAGAAGVNNEQFF
15 | - | - | TRBJ1-3 | TRBV28 | TGTGCCAGCAGCTTAGGAGGGTTAGATGGAAACACCATATATTTT | CASSLGGLDGNTIYF